This TCR beta chain derives from a study of blood T cell repertoires in COVID-19. Generated by immunoSEQ multiplex PCR, the TCRdb table keeps only in-frame clones and is missing some. Among 95,000 to 110,000 clones, about 90% were seen once, and the ten largest hold more than 4.5%. V dropped 8 bases and J dropped 5; count of bases not matched to a gene: 5. Germline V CDR1 and CDR2: LNHDA, SQIVND (reference sequence). This CDR3 is built from 13 residues. The sequenced sample consisted of peripheral blood. The rearrangement uses TRBV19 and TRBJ2-2, with TRBD1 matching over 7 bases. The TCR comes from a man aged 40-55 years with active or convalescent COVID-19. The CDR3 nucleotides read TGTGCCAGTGGCCCAGGGGGAACCGGGGAGCTGTTTTTT. As protein: CASGPGGTGELFF. The full variable domain, its missing parts supplied by reference TRBV19 and TRBJ2-2, is DGGITQSPKYLFRKEGQNVTLSCEQNLNHDAMYWYRQDPGQGLRLIYYSQIVNDFQKGDIAEGYSVSREKKESFPLTVTSAQKNPTAFYLCASGPGGTGELFFGEGSRLTVL.